A single sample gave rise to the 14 T cell receptor beta chains below, sequenced in a study of blood T cell repertoires in COVID-19. The assay was immunoSEQ multiplex PCR, and TCRdb's table has in-frame clones only and misses some. The sample records roughly 290,000 clones, 80% to 90% being singletons. Material: peripheral blood. These receptors came from a man aged 25-40 years with acute or convalescent COVID-19.

This clone was counted many times. J is TRBJ1-2 and V is TRBV27; TRBD1 matches at 8 bases. This CDR3 is 15 amino acids long. V trimming: 5 bases; J trimming: 8 bases; junction bases outside the gene matches: 13. The V gene's germline CDR1 is MNHEY and CDR2 SMNVEV (reference sequence). Here the CDR3 reads CASSPWDRIGRGYTF. CDR3 coding DNA: TGTGCCAGCAGTCCCTGGGACAGGATAGGTAGAGGCTACACCTTC.

The V gene is TRBV25-1, the J gene TRBJ2-1, with D perhaps TRBD1 (6 bases). V was cut by 3 bases and J by 5 bases, with 14 bases left in between. Germline V CDR1 and CDR2: MGHDK, SYGVNS. This CDR3 has 15 residues. CDR3 DNA sequence: TGTGCCAGCAGTGATGCAGGGGCAACCAACAATGAGCAGTTCTTC. It encodes CASSDAGATNNEQFF.

J is TRBJ2-1 and V is TRBV9, with D perhaps matching TRBD2 (6 bases). Germline CDR1 SGDLS, CDR2 YYNGEE. Trimming took off 7 bases at V and 3 bases at J, with 17 bases between the two ends. The CDR3 extends over 15 amino acids. In DNA form, the CDR3 reads TGTGCCAGCTTTAAGGGAGGCCTTATCTACAATGAGCAGTTCTTC. Translation: CASFKGGLIYNEQFF.

This chain uses TRBV15 with TRBJ1-1, with a tentative D call TRBD1 (5 bases). Trimming removed 1 base at V and 6 bases at J, with 9 bases between. Germline CDR1 reads LNHNV; CDR2 reads YYDKDF (reference sequence). This CDR3 has 13 amino acids. CDR3 coding DNA: TGTGCCACCAGCAGAGCAAGGGGCGCTGAAGCTTTCTTT. This encodes CATSRARGAEAFF.

The genes are TRBV5-1 and TRBJ2-3; 7 positions match TRBD2. Germline V gives CDR1 SGHRS, CDR2 YFSETQ. J gave up 2 bases and V 2 bases, and 5 bases lay outside the gene matches. This CDR3 spans 15 amino acids. The chain's CDR3 is CASSFKRGLTDTQYF. The CDR3 bases are TGCGCCAGCAGCTTCAAGCGGGGACTCACAGATACGCAGTATTTT. Full variable domain (rest looked up from reference TRBV5-1 and TRBJ2-3): KAGVTQTPRYLIKTRGQQVTLSCSPISGHRSVSWYQQTPGQGLQFLFEYFSETQRNKGNFPGRFSGRQFSNSRSEMNVSTLELGDSALYLCASSFKRGLTDTQYFGPGTRLTVL.

This clone was seen just once. The chain recombines TRBV28 with TRBJ1-2, with 9 bases lining up with TRBD1. Trimming at V came to 5 bases and at J to 8 bases, leaving 3 bases not matched to a gene. Germline V gives CDR1 MDHEN, CDR2 SYDVKM. This CDR3 comprises 12 residues. The CDR3 region is CASSRDRVGYTF. The CDR3 DNA follows: TGTGCCAGCAGTCGGGACAGGGTCGGCTACACCTTC.

J is TRBJ1-1 and V is TRBV3-1 (or the pseudogene TRBV3-2), with unresolved D. This CDR3 contains 13 residues. The V end lost 7 bases, the J end lost 11 bases, and 20 bases lay between the germline ends. The V gene's germline CDR1 is LGHDT and CDR2 YNNKEL (reference sequence). The CDR3 here is CASTRQLGIEAFF. CDR3 nucleotide sequence: TGTGCCAGCACTCGCCAGCTGGGCATCGAGGCTTTCTTT.

The chain links TRBV5-4 to TRBJ2-7, with TRBD2 matching over 8 bases. Trimming at V came to 1 base and at J to 2 bases, leaving 5 bases not matched to a gene. The CDR3 extends over 15 amino acids. Germline CDR1 and CDR2: SGHNT and YYREEE (reference sequence). Here the CDR3 reads CASSLPGLETYEQYF. The CDR3 nucleotides are TGTGCCAGCAGCTTGCCGGGACTAGAAACCTACGAGCAGTACTTC.

The CDR3, as DNA: TGCGCCAGCAGCTTGGCGGACAGTTTGGAAGAGACCCAGTACTTC. Amino acid sequence: CASSLADSLEETQYF. The chain uses TRBV5-1 and TRBJ2-5; tentatively, D is TRBD1 (6 bases). Germline-derived CDR1 and CDR2 are SGHRS and YFSETQ. This CDR3 is 15 amino acids long. Between the trimmed V and J ends, which lost 0 bases and 3 bases, there was a span of 12 bases.

The J gene is TRBJ2-7, the V gene TRBV19, with 9 nucleotides matching TRBD1. V lost 3 bases and J lost 4; bases outside the gene matches: 10. The germline CDR1 and CDR2 sequences are LNHDA and SQIVND (reference sequence). The CDR3 extends over 16 amino acids. The CDR3 nucleotides are TGTGCCAGTAGTATTCTAGGGACAGGGTCATTTTACGAGCAGTACTTC. It encodes CASSILGTGSFYEQYF.

The genes are TRBV30 and TRBJ2-1, with a weak D call TRBD2 (5 bases). Per germline, CDR1 GTSNPN and CDR2 SVGIG (reference sequence). Trimming removed 8 bases at V and 6 bases at J, with 20 bases between. The CDR3 runs 14 residues. In nucleotides, the CDR3 is TGTGCCCACAAGGCGCGGGCTGTGACCAATGAGCAGTTCTTC. Translating it yields CAHKARAVTNEQFF.

The chain is built from TRBV7-3 and TRBJ1-1; 7 bases map to TRBD1. CDR3 length: 13 residues. Germline CDR1 SGHTA, CDR2 FQGTGA. Trimming at V came to 5 bases and at J to 8 bases, leaving 8 bases not matched to a gene. CDR3 coding DNA: TGTGCCAGCAGCCTAGACAGGGAACTAGAAGCTTTCTTT. It specifies CASSLDRELEAFF.

The chain combines TRBV18 with TRBJ1-1, with D possibly matching TRBD1 (6 bases). The CDR3 has 17 amino acids. CDR1 is KGHSH and CDR2 is LQKENI in the germline V gene. The V and J ends lost 0 bases and 2 bases respectively, with 16 bases between them. CDR3 nucleotide sequence: TGTGCCAGCTCACCACCCTCCAAAAACAGGGCTAACACTGAAGCTTTCTTT. This codes for CASSPPSKNRANTEAFF.

The chain joins TRBV5-8 to TRBJ1-5, with a possible D match to TRBD1 (5 bases). Deletions cut 3 bases from V and 2 bases from J, with 12 bases between. The CDR3 contains 15 residues. From germline, CDR1 is SGHTS and CDR2 YDEGEE. CDR3 nucleotide sequence: TGTGCCAGCAGCTCTCAGGGATCCCGCAATCAGCCCCAGCATTTT. Translation gives CASSSQGSRNQPQHF.